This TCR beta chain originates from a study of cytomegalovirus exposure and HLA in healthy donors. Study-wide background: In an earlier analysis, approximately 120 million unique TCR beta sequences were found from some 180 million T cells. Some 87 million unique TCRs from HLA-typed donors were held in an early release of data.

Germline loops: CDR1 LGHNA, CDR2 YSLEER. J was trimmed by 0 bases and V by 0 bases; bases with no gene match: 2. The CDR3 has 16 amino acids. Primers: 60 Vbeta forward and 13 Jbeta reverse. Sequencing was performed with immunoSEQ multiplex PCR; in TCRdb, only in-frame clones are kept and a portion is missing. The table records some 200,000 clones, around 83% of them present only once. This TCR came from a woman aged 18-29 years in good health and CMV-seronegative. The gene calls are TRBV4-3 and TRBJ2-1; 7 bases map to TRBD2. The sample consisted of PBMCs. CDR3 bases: TGCGCCAGCAGCCAAGAAGGCGGGAGCTCCTACAATGAGCAGTTCTTC. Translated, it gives CASSQEGGSSYNEQFF.